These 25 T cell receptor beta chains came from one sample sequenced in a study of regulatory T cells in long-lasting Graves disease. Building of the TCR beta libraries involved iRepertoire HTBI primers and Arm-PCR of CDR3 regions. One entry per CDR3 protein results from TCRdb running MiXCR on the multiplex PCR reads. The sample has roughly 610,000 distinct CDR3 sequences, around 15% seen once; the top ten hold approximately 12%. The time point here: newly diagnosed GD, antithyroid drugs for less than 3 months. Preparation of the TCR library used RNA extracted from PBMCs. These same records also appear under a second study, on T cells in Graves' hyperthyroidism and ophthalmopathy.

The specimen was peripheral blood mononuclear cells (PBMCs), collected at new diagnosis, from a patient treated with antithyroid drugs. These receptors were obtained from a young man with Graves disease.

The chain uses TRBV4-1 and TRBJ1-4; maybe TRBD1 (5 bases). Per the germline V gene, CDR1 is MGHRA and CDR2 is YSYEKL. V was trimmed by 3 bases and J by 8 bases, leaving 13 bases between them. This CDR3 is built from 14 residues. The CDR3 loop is CASSQGFRGEKLFF. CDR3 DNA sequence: TGCGCCAGCAGCCAGGGCTTTCGGGGCGAAAAACTGTTTTTT.

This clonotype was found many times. The CDR3 loop is CASSFGTRPDTQYF. DNA of the CDR3: TGTGCCAGCAGCTTCGGCACTAGGCCAGATACGCAGTATTTT. The rearrangement uses TRBV11-2 and TRBJ2-3, with TRBD2 as a possible D gene (5 bases). CDR1 and CDR2 (germline): SGHAT, FQNNGV. Trimming cost V 3 bases and J 4 bases, with 11 bases left between them. The CDR3 is 14 amino acids.

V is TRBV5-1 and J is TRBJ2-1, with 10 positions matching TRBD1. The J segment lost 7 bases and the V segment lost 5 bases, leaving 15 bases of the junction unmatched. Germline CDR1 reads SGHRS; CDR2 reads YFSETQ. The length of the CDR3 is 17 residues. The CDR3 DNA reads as TGCGCCAGCAGTGCAATTGCCGGGACAGGGGTATTGAATGAGCAGTTCTTC. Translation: CASSAIAGTGVLNEQFF.

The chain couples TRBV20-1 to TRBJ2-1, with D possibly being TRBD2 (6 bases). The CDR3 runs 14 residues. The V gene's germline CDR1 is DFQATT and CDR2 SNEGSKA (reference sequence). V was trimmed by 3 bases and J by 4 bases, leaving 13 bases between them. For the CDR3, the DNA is TGCAGTGCTAGTCAGTCGGGGGTATACAATGAGCAGTTCTTC. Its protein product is CSASQSGVYNEQFF.

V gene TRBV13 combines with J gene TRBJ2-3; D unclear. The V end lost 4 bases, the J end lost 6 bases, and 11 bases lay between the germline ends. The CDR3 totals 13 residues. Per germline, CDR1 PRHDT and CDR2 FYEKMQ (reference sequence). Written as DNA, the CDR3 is TGTGCCAGCAGCTCCGATAAGCCCGATACGCAGTATTTT. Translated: CASSSDKPDTQYF.

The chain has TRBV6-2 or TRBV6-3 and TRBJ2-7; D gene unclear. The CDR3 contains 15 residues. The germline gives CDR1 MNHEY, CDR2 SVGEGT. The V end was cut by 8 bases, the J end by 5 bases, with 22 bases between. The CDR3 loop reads CASASGRGFFDEQYF. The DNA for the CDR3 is TGTGCCAGCGCCTCAGGACGTGGGTTCTTCGACGAGCAGTACTTC.

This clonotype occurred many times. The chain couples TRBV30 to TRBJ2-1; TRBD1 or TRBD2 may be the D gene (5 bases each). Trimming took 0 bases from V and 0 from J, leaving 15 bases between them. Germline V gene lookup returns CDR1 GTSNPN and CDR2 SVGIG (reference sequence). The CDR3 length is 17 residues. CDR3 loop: CAWSVEGSASSYNEQFF. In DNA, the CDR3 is TGTGCCTGGAGTGTTGAGGGGTCCGCGAGCTCCTACAATGAGCAGTTCTTC.

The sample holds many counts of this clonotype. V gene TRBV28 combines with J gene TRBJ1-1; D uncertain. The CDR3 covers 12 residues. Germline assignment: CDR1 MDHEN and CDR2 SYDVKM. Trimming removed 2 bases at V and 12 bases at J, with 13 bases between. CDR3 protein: CASSLADGITFF. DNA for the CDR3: TGTGCCAGCAGTTTAGCGGATGGTATAACTTTCTTT.

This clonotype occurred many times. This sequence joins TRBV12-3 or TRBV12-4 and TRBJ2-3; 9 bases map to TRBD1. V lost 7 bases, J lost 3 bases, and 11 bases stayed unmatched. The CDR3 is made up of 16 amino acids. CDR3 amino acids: CASKDQDRGRTDTQYF. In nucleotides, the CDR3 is TGTGCCAGCAAAGATCAGGACAGGGGAAGAACAGATACGCAGTATTTT.

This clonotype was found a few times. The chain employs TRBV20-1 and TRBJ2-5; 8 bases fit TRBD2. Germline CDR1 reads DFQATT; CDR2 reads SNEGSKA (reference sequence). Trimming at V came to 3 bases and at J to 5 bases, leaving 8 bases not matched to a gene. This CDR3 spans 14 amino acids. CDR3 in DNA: TGCAGTGCTAGTCCGAGCGGGAGTGACGAGACCCAGTACTTC. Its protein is CSASPSGSDETQYF.

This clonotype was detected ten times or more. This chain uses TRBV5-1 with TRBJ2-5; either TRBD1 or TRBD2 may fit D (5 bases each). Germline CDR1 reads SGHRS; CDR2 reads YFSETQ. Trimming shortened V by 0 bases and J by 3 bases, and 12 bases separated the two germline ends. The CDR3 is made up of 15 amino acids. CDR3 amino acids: CASSLAGPVEETQYF. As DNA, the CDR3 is TGCGCCAGCAGCTTGGCGGGACCGGTGGAAGAGACCCAGTACTTC.

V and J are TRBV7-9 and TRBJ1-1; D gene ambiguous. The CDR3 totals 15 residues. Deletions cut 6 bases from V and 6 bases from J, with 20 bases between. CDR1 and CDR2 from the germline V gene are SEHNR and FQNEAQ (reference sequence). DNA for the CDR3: TGTGCCAGCAGTCAATCCGGACCAAGTCAGTCTGAAGCTTTCTTT. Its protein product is CASSQSGPSQSEAFF.

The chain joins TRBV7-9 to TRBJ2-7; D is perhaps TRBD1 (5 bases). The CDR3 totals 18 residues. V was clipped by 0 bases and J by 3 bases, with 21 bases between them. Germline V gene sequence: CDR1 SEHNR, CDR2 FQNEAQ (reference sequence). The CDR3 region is CASSLAVDRSSQGYEQYF. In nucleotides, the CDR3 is TGTGCCAGCAGCTTAGCTGTCGACAGAAGTAGCCAAGGCTACGAGCAGTACTTC.

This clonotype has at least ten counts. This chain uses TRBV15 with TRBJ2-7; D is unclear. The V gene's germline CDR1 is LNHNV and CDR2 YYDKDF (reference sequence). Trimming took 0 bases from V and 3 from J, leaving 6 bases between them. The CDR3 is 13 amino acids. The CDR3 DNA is TGTGCCACCAGCAGAGAGGTCGGCTACGAGCAGTACTTC. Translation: CATSREVGYEQYF. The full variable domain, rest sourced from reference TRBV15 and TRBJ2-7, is DAMVIQNPRYQVTQFGKPVTLSCSQTLNHNVMYWYQQKSSQAPKLLFHYYDKDFNNEADTPDNFQSRRPNTSFCFLDIRSPGLGDTAMYLCATSREVGYEQYFGPGTRLTVT.

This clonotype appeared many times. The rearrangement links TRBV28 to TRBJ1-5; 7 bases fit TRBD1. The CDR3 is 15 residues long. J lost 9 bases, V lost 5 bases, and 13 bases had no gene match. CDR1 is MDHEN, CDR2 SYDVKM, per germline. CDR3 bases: TGTGCCAGCAGTCTAGGACAGGCCCCTTCTCTGCCCCAGCATTTT. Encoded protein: CASSLGQAPSLPQHF.

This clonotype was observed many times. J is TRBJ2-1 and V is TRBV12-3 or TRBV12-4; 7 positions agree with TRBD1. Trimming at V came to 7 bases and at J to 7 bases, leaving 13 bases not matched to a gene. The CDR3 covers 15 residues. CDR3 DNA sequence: TGTGCCAGCACCCCCAGGGCCAGGGGGTTTAATGAGCAGTTCTTC. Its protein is CASTPRARGFNEQFF.

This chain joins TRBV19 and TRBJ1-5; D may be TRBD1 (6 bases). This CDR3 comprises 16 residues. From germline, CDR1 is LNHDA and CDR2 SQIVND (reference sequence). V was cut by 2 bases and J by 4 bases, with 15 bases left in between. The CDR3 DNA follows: TGTGCCAGTAGTATAATAGGGACACGCGCAAATCAGCCCCAGCATTTT. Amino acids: CASSIIGTRANQPQHF.

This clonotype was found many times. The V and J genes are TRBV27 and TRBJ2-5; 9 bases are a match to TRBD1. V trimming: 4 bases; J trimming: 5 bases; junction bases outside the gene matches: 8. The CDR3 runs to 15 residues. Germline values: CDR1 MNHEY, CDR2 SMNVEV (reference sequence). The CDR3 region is CASSSDRGPHETQYF. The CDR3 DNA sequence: TGTGCCAGCAGTTCGGACAGGGGCCCTCATGAGACCCAGTACTTC.

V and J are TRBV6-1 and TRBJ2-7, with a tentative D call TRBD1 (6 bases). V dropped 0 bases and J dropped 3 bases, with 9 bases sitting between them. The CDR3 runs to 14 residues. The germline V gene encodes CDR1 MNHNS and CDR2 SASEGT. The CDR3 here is CASSEARGIYEQYF. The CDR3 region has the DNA TGTGCCAGCAGTGAAGCAAGGGGGATCTACGAGCAGTACTTC.

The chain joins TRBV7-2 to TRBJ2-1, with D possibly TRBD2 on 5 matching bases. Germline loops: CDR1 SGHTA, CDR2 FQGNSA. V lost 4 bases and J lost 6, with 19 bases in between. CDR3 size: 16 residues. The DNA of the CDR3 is TGTGCCAGCAGCTACCCGTTGAGGGAATCTCGCAATGAGCAGTTCTTC. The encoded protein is CASSYPLRESRNEQFF.

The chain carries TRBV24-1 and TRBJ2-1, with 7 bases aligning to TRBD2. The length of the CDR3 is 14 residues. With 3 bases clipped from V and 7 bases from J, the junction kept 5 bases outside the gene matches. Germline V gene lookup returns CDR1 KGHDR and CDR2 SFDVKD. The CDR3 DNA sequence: TGTGCCACCAGTGATAGCAGCGGGAAAAATGAGCAGTTCTTC. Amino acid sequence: CATSDSSGKNEQFF.

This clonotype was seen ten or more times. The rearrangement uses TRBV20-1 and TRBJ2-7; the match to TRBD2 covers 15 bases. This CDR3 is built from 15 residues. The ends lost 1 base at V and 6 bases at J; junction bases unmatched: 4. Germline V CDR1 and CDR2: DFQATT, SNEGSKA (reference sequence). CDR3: CSARGGLAGGVEQYF. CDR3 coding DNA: TGCAGTGCTAGAGGGGGACTAGCGGGAGGCGTCGAGCAGTACTTC.

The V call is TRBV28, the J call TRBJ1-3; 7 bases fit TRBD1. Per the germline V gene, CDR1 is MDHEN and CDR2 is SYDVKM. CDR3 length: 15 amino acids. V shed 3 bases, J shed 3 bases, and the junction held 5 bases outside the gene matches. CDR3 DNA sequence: TGTGCCAGCAGTTTTTGGCAGGGGGGTGGAAACACCATATATTTT. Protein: CASSFWQGGGNTIYF.

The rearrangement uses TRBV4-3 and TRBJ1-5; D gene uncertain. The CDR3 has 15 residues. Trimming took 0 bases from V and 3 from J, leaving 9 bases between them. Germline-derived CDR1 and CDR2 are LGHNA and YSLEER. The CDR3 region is CASSQDRTVNQPQHF. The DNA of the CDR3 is TGCGCCAGCAGCCAAGACAGGACGGTCAATCAGCCCCAGCATTTT.

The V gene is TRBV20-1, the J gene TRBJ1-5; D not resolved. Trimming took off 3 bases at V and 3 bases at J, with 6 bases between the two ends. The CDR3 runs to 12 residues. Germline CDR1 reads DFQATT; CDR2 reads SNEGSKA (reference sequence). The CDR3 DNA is TGCAGTGCTAGGAGGGACAATCAGCCCCAGCATTTT. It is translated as CSARRDNQPQHF.